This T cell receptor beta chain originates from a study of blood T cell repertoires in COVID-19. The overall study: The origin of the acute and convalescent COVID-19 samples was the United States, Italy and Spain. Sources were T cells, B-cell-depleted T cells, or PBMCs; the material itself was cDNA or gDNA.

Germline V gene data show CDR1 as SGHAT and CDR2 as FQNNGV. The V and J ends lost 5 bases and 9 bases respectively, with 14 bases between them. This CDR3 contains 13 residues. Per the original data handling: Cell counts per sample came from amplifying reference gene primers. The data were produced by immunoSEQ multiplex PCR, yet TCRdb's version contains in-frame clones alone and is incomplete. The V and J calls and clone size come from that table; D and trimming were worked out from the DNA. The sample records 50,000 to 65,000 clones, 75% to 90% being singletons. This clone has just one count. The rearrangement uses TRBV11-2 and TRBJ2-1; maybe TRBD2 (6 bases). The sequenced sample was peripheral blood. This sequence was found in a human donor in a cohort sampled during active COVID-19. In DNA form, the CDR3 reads TGTGCCAGCAGCCCTCCTCGGGGGAGTGAGCAGTTCTTC. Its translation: CASSPPRGSEQFF.